This entry lists 8 T cell receptor beta chains sequenced from one sample in a study of cytomegalovirus exposure and HLA in healthy donors. The PCR used 60 Vbeta and 13 Jbeta primers. Some clones are missing from TCRdb's copy, which holds only in-frame ones; the method was immunoSEQ multiplex PCR. This table has 95,000 to 150,000 clones, roughly 86% appearing once. Specimen: PBMCs. These receptors were taken from a young man in good health and CMV-seronegative.

V and J are TRBV7-2 and TRBJ2-5, with D perhaps matching TRBD2 (7 bases). Deletions cut 2 bases from V and 5 bases from J, with 15 bases between. CDR3 length: 15 amino acids. Germline V CDR1 and CDR2: SGHTA, FQGNSA. This chain's CDR3 is CASSLLRGAVETQYF. The CDR3 nucleotides are TGTGCCAGCAGCTTATTACGGGGGGCCGTGGAGACCCAGTACTTC.

This clone has a handful of counts. This chain uses TRBV29-1 with TRBJ1-1; the D gene is possibly TRBD1 (5 bases). Germline V gene sequence: CDR1 SQVTM, CDR2 ANQGSEA. There are 12 residues in the CDR3. The V end lost 8 bases, the J end lost 0 bases, and 10 bases lay between the germline ends. The CDR3: CSPEGMNTEAFF. The CDR3 nucleotides read TGCAGCCCGGAGGGGATGAACACTGAAGCTTTCTTT. Full variable domain (rest looked up from reference TRBV29-1 and TRBJ1-1): SAVISQKPSRDICQRGTSLTIQCQVDSQVTMMFWYRQQPGQSLTLIATANQGSEATYESGFVIDKFPISRPNLTFSTLTVSNMSPEDSSIYLCSPEGMNTEAFFGQGTRLTVV.

The chain's CDR3 is CASSDRSGGALTDTQYF. The CDR3 DNA reads as TGTGCCAGCAGCGACCGGAGCGGGGGGGCCCTGACAGATACGCAGTATTTT. This rearrangement joins TRBV7-6 to TRBJ2-3, with 10 bases that match TRBD2. Germline V gene sequence: CDR1 SGHVS, CDR2 FNYEAQ. There are 17 residues in the CDR3. V shed 5 bases, J shed 3 bases, and the junction held 11 bases outside the gene matches.

The gene calls are TRBV6-1 and TRBJ2-7; D is possibly TRBD2 (6 bases). CDR3 length: 15 amino acids. Trimming removed 8 bases from V and 0 bases from J, with 17 bases in between. Germline V gene data show CDR1 as MNHNS and CDR2 as SASEGT. The CDR3 nucleotides are TGTGCCAGCCGGCAGGCTGGCGGGGCCTCCTACGAGCAGTACTTC. As protein: CASRQAGGASYEQYF.

The chain employs TRBV5-1 and TRBJ2-5, with TRBD2 matching over 7 bases. This CDR3 is built from 14 residues. Trimming cost V 7 bases and J 4 bases; bases outside gene matches: 10. Germline V gene sequence: CDR1 SGHRS, CDR2 YFSETQ. The CDR3 coding sequence is TGCGCCAGCGGGAGGGAGCCTAGTAGAGAGACCCAGTACTTC. Amino acids: CASGREPSRETQYF.

The chain has TRBV7-8 and TRBJ2-3, with D unresolved. The CDR3 is 18 residues long. Looked up from germline, CDR1 is SGHVS and CDR2 is FQNEAQ. V was trimmed by 2 bases and J by 0 bases, leaving 18 bases between them. CDR3 nucleotides: TGTGCCAGCAGCTTATACAACCGGCAGGCTATTAGCACAGATACGCAGTATTTT. It encodes CASSLYNRQAISTDTQYF.

This clone turned up a few times. The chain has TRBV6-1 and TRBJ1-6; unclear D gene. Germline CDR1 reads MNHNS; CDR2 reads SASEGT. Trimming pared 3 bases from V and 8 bases from J, leaving 17 bases between. CDR3 size: 16 residues. The CDR3 here is CASSERGTGWYSPLHF. In nucleotides, the CDR3 is TGTGCCAGCAGTGAGCGAGGCACTGGTTGGTATTCACCCCTCCACTTT.

The chain uses TRBV4-3 and TRBJ2-3; D might be TRBD1 (6 bases). Germline CDR1 LGHNA, CDR2 YSLEER. Trimming cost V 2 bases and J 2 bases, with 20 bases left between them. The CDR3 is 18 residues long. The CDR3 region has the DNA TGCGCCAGCAGCCAATCCCCCCTGGGGGCGAGCCCCACAGATACGCAGTATTTT. Translating gives CASSQSPLGASPTDTQYF.